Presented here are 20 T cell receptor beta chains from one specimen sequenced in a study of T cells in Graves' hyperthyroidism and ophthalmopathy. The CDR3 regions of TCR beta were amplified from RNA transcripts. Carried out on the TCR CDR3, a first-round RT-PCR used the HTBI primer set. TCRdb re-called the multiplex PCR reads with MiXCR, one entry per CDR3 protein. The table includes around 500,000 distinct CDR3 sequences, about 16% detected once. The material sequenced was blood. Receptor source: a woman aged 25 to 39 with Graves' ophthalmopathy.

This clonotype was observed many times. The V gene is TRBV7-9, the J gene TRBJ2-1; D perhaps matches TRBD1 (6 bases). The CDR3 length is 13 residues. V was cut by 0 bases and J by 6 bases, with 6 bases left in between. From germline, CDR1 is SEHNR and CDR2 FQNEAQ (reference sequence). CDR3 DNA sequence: TGTGCCAGCAGCTTAGCGGGGGCCAATGAGCAGTTCTTC. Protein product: CASSLAGANEQFF.

CDR3: CAISTGTGGLYEQYF. CDR3 bases: TGTGCCATCAGTACCGGGACAGGGGGTTTATACGAGCAGTACTTC. This rearrangement joins TRBV10-3 to TRBJ2-7; the match to TRBD1 covers 11 bases. The CDR3 has 15 amino acids. V dropped 5 bases and J dropped 4; count of bases not matched to a gene: 7. Germline V gene lookup returns CDR1 ENHRY and CDR2 SYGVKD.

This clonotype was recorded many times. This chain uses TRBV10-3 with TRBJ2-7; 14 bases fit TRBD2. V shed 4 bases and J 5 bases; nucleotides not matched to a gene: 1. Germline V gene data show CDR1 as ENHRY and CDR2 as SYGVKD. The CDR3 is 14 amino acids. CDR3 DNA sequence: TGTGCCATCAGTGGACTAGCGGGAGGGGACGAGCAGTACTTC. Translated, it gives CAISGLAGGDEQYF.

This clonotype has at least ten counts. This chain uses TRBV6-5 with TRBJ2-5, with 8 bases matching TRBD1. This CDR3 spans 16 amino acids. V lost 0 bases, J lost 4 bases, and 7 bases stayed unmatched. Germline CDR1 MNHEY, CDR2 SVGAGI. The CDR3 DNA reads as TGTGCCAGCAGTTACTCGGGCAGGGGGCTATCAGAGACCCAGTACTTC. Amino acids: CASSYSGRGLSETQYF.

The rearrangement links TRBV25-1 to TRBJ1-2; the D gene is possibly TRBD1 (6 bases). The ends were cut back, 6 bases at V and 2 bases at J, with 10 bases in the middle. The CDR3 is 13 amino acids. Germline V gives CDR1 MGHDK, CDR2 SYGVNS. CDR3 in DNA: TGTGCCAGCAGGGGGACAATAAACTATGGCTACACCTTC. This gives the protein CASRGTINYGYTF.

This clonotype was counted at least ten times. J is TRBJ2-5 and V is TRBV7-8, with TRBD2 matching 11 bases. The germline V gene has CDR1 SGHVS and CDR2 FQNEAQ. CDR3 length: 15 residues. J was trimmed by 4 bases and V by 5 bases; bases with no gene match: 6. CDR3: CASSPLAGAGETQYF. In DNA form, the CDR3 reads TGTGCCAGCAGCCCACTAGCGGGAGCCGGAGAGACCCAGTACTTC.

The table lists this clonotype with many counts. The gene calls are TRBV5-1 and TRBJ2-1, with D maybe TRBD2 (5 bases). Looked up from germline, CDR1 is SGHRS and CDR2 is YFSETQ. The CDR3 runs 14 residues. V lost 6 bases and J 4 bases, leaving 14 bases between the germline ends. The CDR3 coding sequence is TGCGCCAGCATCGAAGGACTGGGGTACAATGAGCAGTTCTTC. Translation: CASIEGLGYNEQFF.

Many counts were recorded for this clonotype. This CDR3 is CAWSVGGDPRSGEQYF. In DNA form, the CDR3 reads TGTGCCTGGAGTGTTGGGGGGGACCCGAGATCGGGCGAGCAGTACTTC. The V gene is TRBV30, the J gene TRBJ2-7; TRBD2 matches 7 bases. V was pared by 0 bases and J by 6 bases, with 14 bases of the junction left unmatched. The CDR3 sequence is 16 residues long. The germline gives CDR1 GTSNPN, CDR2 SVGIG (reference sequence).

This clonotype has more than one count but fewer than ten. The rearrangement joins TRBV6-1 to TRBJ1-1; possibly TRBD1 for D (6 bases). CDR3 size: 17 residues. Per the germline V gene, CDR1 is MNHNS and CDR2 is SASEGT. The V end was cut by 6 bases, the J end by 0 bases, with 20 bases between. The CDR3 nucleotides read TGTGCCAGCAGGGATTTACAGGGAATCCCCATGAACACTGAAGCTTTCTTT. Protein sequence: CASRDLQGIPMNTEAFF.

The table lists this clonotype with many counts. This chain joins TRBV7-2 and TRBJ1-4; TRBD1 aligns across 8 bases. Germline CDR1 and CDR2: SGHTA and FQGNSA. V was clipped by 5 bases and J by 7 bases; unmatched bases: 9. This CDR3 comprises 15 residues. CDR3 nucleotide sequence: TGTGCCAGCAGCGAAAAGACAGGGGAGGGTGAAAAACTGTTTTTT. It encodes CASSEKTGEGEKLFF.

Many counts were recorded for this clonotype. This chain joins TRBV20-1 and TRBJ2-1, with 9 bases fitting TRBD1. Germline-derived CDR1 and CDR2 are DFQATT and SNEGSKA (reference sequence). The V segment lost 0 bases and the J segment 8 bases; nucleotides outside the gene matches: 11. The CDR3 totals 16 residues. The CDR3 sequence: CSARDGTGGLSYEQFF. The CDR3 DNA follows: TGCAGTGCTAGAGATGGCACAGGGGGCTTATCCTATGAGCAGTTCTTC.

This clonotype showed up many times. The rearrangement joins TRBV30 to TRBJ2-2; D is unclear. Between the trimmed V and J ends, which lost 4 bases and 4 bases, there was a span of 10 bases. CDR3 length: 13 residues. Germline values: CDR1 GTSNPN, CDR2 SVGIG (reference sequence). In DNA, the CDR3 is TGTGCCTGGAAGGTTGGGTTCACCGGGGAGCTGTTTTTT. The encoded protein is CAWKVGFTGELFF.

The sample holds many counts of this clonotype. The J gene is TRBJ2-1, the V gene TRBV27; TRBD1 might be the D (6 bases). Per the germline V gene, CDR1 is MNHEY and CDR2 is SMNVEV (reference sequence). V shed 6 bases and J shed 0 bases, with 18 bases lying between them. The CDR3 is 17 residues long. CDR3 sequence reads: CASSPNTGLSSYNEQFF. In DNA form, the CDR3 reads TGTGCCAGCAGCCCAAATACAGGGCTTAGCTCCTACAATGAGCAGTTCTTC.

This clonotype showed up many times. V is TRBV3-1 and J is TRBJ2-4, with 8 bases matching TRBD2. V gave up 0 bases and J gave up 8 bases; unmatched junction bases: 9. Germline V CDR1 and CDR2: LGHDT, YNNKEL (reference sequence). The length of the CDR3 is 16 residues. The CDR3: CASSQDRREGRDIQYF. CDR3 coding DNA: TGTGCCAGCAGCCAAGATCGCCGGGAGGGCCGGGACATTCAGTACTTC.

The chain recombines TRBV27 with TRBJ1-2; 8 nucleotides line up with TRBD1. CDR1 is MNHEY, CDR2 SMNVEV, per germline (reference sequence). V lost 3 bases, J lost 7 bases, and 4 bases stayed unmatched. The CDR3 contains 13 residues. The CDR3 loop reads CASSLDREGGYTF. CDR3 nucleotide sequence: TGTGCCAGCAGTTTGGACAGGGAGGGTGGCTACACCTTC.

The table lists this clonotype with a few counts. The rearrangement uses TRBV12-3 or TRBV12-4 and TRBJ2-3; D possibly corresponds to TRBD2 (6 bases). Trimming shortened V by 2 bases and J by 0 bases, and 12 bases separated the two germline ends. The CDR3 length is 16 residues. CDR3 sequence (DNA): TGTGCCAGCAGTTTAAAGTCTAGCGCCAGCACAGATACGCAGTATTTT. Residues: CASSLKSSASTDTQYF.

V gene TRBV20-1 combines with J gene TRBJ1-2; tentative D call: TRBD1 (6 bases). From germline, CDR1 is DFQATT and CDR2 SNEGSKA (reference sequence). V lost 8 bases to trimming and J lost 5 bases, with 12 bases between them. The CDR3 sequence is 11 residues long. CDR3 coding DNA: TGCAGTCCAGAGGGGGGGTATGGCTACACCTTC. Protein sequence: CSPEGGYGYTF.

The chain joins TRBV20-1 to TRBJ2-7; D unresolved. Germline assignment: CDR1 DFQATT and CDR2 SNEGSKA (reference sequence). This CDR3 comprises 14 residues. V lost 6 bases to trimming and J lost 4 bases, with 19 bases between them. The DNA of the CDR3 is TGCAGTGCCAATGGTCGGGCAGCGAGATACGAGCAGTACTTC. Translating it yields CSANGRAARYEQYF.

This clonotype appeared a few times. CDR3 sequence: CAISESTTNEQFF. The CDR3 DNA reads TGTGCCATCAGTGAGTCGACAACGAATGAGCAGTTCTTC. The chain links TRBV10-3 to TRBJ2-1, with D hard to call. This CDR3 region has 13 residues. Germline CDR1 ENHRY, CDR2 SYGVKD. The V gene lost 0 bases and the J gene lost 7 bases, with 7 bases spanning the gap.

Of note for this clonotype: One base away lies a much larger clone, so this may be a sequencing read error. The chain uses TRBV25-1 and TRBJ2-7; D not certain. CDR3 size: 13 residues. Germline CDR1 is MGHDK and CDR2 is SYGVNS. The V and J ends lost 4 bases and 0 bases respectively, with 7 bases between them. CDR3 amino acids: CASSGAGSYEQYF. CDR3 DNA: TGTGCCAGCAGTGGGGCCGGCTCCTACGAGCAGTACTTC.